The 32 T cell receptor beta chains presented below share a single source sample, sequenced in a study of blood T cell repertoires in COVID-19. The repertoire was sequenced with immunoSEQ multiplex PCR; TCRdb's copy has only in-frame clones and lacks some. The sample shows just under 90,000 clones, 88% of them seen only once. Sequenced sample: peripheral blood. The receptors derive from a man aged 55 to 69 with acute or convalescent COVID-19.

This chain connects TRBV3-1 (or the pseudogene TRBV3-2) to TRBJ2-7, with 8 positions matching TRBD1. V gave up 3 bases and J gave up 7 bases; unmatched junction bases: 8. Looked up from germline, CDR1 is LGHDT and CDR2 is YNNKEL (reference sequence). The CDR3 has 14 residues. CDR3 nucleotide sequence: TGTGCCAGCAGCCACAGGCAGGGGGCCGGAGAGCAGTACTTC. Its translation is CASSHRQGAGEQYF.

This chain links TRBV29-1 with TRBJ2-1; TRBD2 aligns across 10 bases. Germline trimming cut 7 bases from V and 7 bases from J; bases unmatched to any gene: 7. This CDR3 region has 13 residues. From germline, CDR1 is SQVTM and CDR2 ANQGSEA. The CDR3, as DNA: TGCAGCGCAGTCCGACTAGCGGGTAATGAGCAGTTCTTC. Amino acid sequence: CSAVRLAGNEQFF.

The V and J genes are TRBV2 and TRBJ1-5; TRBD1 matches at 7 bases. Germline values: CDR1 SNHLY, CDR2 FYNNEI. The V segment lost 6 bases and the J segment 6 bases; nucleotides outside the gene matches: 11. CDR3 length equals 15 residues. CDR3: CASRPVWQGGQPQHF. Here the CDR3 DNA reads TGTGCCAGCAGGCCCGTGTGGCAGGGGGGTCAGCCCCAGCATTTT.

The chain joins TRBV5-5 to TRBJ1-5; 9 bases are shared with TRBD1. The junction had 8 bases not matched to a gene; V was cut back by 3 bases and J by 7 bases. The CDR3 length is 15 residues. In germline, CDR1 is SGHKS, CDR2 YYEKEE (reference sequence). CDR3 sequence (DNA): TGTGCCAGCAGCTCTGCGACAGGGGGTCGACAGCCCCAGCATTTT. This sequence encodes CASSSATGGRQPQHF.

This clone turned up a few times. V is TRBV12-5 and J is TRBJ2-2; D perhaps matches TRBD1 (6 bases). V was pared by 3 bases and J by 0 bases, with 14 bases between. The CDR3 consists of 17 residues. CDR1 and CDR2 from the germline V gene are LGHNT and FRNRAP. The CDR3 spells CASGLETGLANTGELFF. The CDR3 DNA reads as TGTGCTAGTGGTTTAGAGACAGGCCTTGCGAACACCGGGGAGCTGTTTTTT.

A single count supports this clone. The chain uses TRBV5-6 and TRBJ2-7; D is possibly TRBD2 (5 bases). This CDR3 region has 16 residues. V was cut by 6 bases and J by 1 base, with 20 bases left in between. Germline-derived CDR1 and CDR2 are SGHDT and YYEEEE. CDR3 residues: CASTTPGVSSSYEQYF. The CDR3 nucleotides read TGTGCCAGCACCACTCCCGGGGTTAGCTCTTCCTACGAGCAGTACTTC.

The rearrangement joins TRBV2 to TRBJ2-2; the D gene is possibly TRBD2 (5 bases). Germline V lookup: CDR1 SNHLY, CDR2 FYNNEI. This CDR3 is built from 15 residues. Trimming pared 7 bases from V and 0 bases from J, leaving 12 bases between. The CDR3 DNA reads TGTGCCAGCAAAGAGGGTGTAACGAACACCGGGGAGCTGTTTTTT. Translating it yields CASKEGVTNTGELFF.

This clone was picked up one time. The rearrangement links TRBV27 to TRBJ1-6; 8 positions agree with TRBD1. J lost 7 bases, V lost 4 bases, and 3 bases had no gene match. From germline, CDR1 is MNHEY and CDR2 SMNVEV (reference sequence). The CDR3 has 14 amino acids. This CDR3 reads CASSWTGLNSPLHF. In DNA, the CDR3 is TGTGCCAGCAGTTGGACAGGGCTGAATTCACCCCTCCACTTT.

The CDR3 DNA sequence: TGTGCCAGTAGTACGAACAGGGACAGGGGGGTGAGAGAGACCCAGTACTTC. Translation: CASSTNRDRGVRETQYF. This chain uses TRBV19 with TRBJ2-5; 11 bases map to TRBD1. The germline gives CDR1 LNHDA, CDR2 SQIVND (reference sequence). The length of the CDR3 is 17 residues. V lost 4 bases to trimming and J lost 4 bases; unmatched junction nucleotides: 11.

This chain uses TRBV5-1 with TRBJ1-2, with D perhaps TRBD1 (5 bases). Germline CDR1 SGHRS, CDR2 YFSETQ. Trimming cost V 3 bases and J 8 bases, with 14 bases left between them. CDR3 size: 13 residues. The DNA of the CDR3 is TGCGCCAGCAGCTGGGGGGAGTTGAGCGGCTACACCTTC. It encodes CASSWGELSGYTF.

This chain's CDR3 is CAISDYRTDINEKLFF. DNA of the CDR3: TGTGCCATCAGTGATTACAGGACAGATATAAATGAAAAACTGTTTTTT. The chain joins TRBV10-3 to TRBJ1-4; possible D gene TRBD1, 6 bases. Looked up from germline, CDR1 is ENHRY and CDR2 is SYGVKD. The CDR3 loop spans 16 amino acids. V was pared by 3 bases and J by 5 bases, with 16 bases between.

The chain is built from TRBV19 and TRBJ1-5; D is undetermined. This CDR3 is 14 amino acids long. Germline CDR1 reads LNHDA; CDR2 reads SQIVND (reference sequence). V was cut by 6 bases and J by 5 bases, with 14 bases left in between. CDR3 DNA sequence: TGTGCCAGTAGCGATAATACAGCCTATCAGCCCCAGCATTTT. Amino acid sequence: CASSDNTAYQPQHF.

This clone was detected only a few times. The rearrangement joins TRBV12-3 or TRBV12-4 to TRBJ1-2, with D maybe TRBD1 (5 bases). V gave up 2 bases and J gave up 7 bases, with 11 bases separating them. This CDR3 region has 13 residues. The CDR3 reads CASSLQGWGGYTF. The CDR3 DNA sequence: TGTGCCAGCAGTTTACAGGGCTGGGGTGGCTACACCTTC.

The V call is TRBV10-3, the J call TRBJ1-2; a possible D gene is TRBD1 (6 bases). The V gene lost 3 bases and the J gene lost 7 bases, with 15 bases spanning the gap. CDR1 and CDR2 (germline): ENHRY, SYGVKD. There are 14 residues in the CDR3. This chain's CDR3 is CAISDTGTISGYTF. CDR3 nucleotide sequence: TGTGCCATCAGTGACACCGGGACAATCAGTGGCTACACCTTC.

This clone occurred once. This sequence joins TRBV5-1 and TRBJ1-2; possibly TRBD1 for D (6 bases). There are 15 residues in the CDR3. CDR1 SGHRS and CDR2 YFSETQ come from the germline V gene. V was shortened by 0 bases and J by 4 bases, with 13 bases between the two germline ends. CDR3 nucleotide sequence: TGCGCCAGCAGCTTGGAGGCAGGGGTGGTCTATGGCTACACCTTC. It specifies CASSLEAGVVYGYTF.

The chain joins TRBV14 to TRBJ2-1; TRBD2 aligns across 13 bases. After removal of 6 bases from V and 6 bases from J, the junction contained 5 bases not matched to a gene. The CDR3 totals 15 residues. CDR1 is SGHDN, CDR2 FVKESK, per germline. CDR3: CASSNGLAGVNEQFF. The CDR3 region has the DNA TGTGCCAGCAGTAACGGACTAGCGGGAGTCAATGAGCAGTTCTTC.

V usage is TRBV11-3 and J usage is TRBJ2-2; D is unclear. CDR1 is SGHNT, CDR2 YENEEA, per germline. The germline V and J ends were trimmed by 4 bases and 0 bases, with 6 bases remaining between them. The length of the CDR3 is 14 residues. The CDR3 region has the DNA TGTGCCAGCAGCTCCCCAACGAACACCGGGGAGCTGTTTTTT. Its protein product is CASSSPTNTGELFF. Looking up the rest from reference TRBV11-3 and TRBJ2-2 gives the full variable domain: EAGVVQSPRYKIIEKKQPVAFWCNPISGHNTLYWYLQNLGQGPELLIRYENEEAVDDSQLPKDRFSAERLKGVDSTLKIQPAELGDSAVYLCASSSPTNTGELFFGEGSRLTVL.

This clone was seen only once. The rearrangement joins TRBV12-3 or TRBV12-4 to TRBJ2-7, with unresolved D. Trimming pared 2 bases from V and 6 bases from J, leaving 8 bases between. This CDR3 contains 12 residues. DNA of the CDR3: TGTGCCAGCAGTTTATGGCTTTCCGAGCAGTACTTC. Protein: CASSLWLSEQYF.

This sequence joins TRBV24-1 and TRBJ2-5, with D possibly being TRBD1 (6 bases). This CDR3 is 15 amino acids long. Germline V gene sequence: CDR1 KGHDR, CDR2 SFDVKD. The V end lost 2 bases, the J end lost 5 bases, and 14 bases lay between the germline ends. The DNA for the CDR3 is TGTGCCACCAGTGATTCCGGACAGACGAGTGAGACCCAGTACTTC. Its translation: CATSDSGQTSETQYF.

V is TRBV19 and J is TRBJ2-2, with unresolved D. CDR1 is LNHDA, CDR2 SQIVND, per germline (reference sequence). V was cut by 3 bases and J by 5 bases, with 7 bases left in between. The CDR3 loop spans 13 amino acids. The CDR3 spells CASSIDWTGELFF. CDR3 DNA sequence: TGTGCCAGTAGTATTGACTGGACCGGGGAGCTGTTTTTT.

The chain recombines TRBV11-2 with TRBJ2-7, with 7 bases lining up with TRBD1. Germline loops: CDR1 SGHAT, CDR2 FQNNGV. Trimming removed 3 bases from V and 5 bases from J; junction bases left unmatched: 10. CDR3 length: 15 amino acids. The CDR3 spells CASSFQATGKNEQYF. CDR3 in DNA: TGTGCCAGCAGCTTCCAAGCGACAGGGAAAAACGAGCAGTACTTC.

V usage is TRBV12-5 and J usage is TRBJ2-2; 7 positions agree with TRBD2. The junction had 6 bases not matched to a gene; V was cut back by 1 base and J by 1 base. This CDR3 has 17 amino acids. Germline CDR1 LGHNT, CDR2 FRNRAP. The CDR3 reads CASGLGRLAENTGELFF. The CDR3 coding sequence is TGTGCTAGTGGTTTGGGTAGACTAGCCGAGAACACCGGGGAGCTGTTTTTT.

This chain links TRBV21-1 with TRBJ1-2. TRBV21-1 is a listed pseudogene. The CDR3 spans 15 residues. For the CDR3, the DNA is TGTGCCAGCATCCACGGGAGGGTTACTCACTATGGCTACACCTTC. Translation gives CASIHGRVTHYGYTF.

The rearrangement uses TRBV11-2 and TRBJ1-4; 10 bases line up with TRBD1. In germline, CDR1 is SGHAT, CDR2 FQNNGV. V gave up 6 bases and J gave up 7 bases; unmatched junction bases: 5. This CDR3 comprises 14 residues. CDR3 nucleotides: TGTGCCAGCAGAAGACAGGGGGCAAGTGAAAAACTGTTTTTT. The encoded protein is CASRRQGASEKLFF.

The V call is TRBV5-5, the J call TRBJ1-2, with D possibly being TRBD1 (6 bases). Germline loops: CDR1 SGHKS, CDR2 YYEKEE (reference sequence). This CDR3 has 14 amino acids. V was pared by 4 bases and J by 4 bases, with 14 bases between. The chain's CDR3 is CASSLQGLFYGYTF. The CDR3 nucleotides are TGTGCCAGCAGCCTACAGGGATTGTTCTATGGCTACACCTTC.

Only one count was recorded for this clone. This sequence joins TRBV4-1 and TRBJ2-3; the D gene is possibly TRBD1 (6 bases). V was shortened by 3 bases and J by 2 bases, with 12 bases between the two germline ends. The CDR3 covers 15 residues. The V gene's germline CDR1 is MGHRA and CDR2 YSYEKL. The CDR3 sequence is CASSQGAGHTDTQYF. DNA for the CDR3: TGCGCCAGCAGCCAGGGGGCAGGGCACACAGATACGCAGTATTTT.

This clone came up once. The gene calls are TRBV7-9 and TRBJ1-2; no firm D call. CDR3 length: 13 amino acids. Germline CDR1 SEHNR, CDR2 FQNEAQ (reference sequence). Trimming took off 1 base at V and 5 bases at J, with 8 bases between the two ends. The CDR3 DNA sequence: TGTGCCAGCAGCTTAGAACAGCCATATGGCTACACCTTC. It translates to CASSLEQPYGYTF.

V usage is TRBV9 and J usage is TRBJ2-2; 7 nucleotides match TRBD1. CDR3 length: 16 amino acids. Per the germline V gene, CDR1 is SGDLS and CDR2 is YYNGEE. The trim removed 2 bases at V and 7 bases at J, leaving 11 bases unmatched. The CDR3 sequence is CASSVRSQGVGGELFF. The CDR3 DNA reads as TGTGCCAGCAGCGTCCGCTCCCAGGGGGTTGGCGGGGAGCTGTTTTTT.

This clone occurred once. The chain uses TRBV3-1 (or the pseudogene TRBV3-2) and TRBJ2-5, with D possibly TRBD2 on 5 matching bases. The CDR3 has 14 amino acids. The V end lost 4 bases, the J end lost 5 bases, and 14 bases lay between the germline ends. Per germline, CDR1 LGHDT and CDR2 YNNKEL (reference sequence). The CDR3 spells CASSPLGVTETQYF. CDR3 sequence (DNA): TGTGCCAGCAGCCCCCTCGGGGTTACCGAGACCCAGTACTTC.

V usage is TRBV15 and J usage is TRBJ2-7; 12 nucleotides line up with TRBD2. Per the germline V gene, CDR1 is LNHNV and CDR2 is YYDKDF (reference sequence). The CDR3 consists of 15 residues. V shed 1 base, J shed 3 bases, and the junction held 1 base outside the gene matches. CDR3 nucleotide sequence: TGTGCCACCAGCAGAGGGACTAGCGGGATCTACGAGCAGTACTTC. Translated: CATSRGTSGIYEQYF.

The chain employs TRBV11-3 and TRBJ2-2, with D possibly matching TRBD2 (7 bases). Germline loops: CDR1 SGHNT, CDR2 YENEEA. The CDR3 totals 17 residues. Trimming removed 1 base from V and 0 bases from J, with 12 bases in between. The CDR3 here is CASSLGAGAANTGELFF. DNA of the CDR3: TGTGCCAGCAGCTTAGGGGCGGGGGCGGCGAACACCGGGGAGCTGTTTTTT.

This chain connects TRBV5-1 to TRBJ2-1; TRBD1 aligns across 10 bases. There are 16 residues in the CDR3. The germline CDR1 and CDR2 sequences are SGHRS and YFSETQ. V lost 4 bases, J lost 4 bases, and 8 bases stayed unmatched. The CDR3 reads CASSAGGTGAYNEQFF. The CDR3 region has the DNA TGCGCCAGCAGCGCCGGAGGGACAGGGGCTTACAATGAGCAGTTCTTC.